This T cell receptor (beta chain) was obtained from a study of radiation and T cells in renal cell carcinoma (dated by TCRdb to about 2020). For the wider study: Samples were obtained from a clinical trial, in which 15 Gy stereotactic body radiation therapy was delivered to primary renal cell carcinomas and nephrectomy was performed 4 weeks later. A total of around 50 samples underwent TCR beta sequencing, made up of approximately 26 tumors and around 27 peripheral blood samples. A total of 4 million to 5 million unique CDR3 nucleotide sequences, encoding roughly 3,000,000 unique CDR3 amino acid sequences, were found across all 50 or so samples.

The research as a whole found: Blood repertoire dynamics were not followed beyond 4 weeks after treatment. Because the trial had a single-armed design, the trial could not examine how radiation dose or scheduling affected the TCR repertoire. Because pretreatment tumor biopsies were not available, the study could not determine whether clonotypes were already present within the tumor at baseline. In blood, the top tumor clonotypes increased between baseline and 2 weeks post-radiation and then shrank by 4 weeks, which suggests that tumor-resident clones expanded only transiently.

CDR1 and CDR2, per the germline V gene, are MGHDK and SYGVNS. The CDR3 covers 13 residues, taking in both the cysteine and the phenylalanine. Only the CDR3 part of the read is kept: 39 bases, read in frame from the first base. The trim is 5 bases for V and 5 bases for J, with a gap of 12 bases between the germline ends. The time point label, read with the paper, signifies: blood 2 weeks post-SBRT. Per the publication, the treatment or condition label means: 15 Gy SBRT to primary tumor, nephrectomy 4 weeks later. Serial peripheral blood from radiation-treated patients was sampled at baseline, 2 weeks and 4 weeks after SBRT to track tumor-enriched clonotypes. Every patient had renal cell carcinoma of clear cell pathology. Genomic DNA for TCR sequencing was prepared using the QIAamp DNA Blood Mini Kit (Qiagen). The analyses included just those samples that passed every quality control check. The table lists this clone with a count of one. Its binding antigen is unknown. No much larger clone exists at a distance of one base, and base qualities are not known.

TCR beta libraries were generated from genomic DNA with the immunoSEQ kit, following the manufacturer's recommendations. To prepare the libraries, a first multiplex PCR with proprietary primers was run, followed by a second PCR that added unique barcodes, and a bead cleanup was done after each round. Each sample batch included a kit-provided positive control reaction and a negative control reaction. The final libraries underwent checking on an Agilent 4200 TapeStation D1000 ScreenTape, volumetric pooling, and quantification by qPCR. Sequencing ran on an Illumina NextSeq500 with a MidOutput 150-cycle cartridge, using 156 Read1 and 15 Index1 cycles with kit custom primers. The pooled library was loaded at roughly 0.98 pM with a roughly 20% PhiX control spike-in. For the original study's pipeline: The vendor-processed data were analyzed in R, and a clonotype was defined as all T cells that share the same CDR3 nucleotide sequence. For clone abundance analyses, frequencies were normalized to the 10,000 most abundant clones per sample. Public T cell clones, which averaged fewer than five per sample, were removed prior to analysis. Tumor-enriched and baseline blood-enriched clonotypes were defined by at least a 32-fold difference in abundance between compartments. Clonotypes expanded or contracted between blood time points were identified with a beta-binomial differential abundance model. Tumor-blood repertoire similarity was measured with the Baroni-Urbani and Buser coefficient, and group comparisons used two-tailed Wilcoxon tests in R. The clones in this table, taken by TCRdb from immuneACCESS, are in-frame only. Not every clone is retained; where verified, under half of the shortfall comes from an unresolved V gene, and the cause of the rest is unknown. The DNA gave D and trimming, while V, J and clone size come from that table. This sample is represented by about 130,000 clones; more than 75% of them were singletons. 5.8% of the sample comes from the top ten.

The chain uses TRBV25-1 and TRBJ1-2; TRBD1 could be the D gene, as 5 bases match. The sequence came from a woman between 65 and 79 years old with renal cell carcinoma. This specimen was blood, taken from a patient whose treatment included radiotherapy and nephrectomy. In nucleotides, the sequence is TGTGCCAGCAGTCAGGGTCTTTGGTATGGCTACACCTTC. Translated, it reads CASSQGLWYGYTF.